This TCR beta chain was documented in a study of glioma-infiltrating T cells (TCRdb year 2016). For context, the study as a whole: TCR alpha- and beta-chain repertoires were sequenced from glioma tissue, non-neoplastic brain tissue and matched peripheral blood mononuclear cells. Three low-grade glioma patients, fewer than 10 primary glioblastoma patients, and three non-glioma patients who contributed non-neoplastic brain tissue made up the paired cohort. To gauge divergence between tissue and blood T-cell populations, every tissue-infiltrating repertoire was compared against the peripheral blood repertoire from the same patient. Results the study describes overall, beyond this receptor: VJ-independent divergence between tissue and blood was lower than expected in non-neoplastic patients but higher than expected in all gliomas, particularly low-grade gliomas. Very few CDR3 sequences were shared between tissue and blood, attributed to high CDR3 diversity and limited sampling. Group comparisons rested on small numbers: three non-neoplastic, three low-grade glioma and under ten glioblastoma patients.

TCR alpha and beta CDR3 regions were amplified with the iRepertoire nested amplicon-rescue multiplex PCR (arm-PCR) platform from RNA. The input for one-step reverse transcription and amplification was roughly 85-400 ng of either tissue mRNA or PBMC total RNA. Following bead purification, Illumina adapters were added by a secondary multiplex PCR, and libraries between 200 and 400 bp were gel-purified. Internal 6-nucleotide barcodes were carried by the libraries and were used for demultiplexing. Sequencing of libraries was performed on an Illumina MiSeq with 2x220 or 2x250 nucleotide paired-end reads. The study's processing was this. Paired reads were merged using FLASH 1.2.11 and aligned with BWA-MEM to the GRCh37 human genome, and TRA and TRB reads were then extracted. For V and J assignment, an IMGT-derived reference of cassette sequences and CDR3 motifs that included pseudogenes was used. Reads were translated in three frames, and productive CDR3s were defined by a C…FGXG motif without stop codons. Clonotypes were defined as unique combinations of V-J cassette pair and CDR3 amino acid sequence. Reads were filtered by Hamming distance, thresholded by each sample's sequence error rate in mapped regions. TCRdb reran the public reads through fastp at Q25 and MiXCR, keeping productive beta chains. Each CDR3 protein gets just one entry, which takes the most common genes and DNA from the rows behind it. It is TCRdb's table, rather than the study itself, that gives the V and J calls and clone size. The sample profile shows around 44,000 distinct CDR3 sequences; around 20% of them were found once. Of the sample, roughly 6% is held by the ten largest clones.

This clonotype was observed a handful of times. Its antigen remains undetermined. It has no much larger one-base neighbor in the sample; base qualities were not kept. Trimming costs V 6 bases and J 0 bases, and their ends lie 15 bases apart. For CDR1 and CDR2, the germline V gene lists SQVTM and ANQGSEA. The CDR3 starts with the cysteine, ends with the phenylalanine, and has 15 residues. Only the CDR3 DNA stays, 45 bases, in frame from base 1. This receptor was taken from a human donor with low-grade glioma or glioblastoma, undergoing nonglioma brain surgery, or in good health (not recorded which). Sequencing input: glioma tissue, nonneoplastic brain tissue, or PBMCs (not recorded which). The sequence links TRBV29-1 to TRBJ1-3; the D segment could be TRBD1, given 5 matching bases. Read as DNA, the sequence is TGCAGCGTCCTAGGGGTCCTTTACTCTGGAAACACCATATATTTT. This encodes CSVLGVLYSGNTIYF.